These T cell receptor beta chains were read from a single sample in a study of cytomegalovirus exposure and HLA in healthy donors. Repertoires were generated with immunoSEQ multiplex PCR, while TCRdb's copy carries only in-frame clones and drops some. The top ten clones hold around 3% of a sample with around 150,000 clones, about three fifths of them seen once. Specimen: PBMCs. These receptors were collected from a woman in her 30s in good health and CMV-seropositive. Both conserved end residues are part of each CDR3. Fields, in order: CDR3 length, clone size, J gene, V gene, D gene, CDR3 protein, CDR3 DNA. D genes are given only for firm matches. Not all rows give a size; the values are once, few, many and, for expanded clones, a class.

12 | few | TRBJ2-7 | TRBV13 | . | CASSSSFSEQYF | TGTGCCAGCAGCTCCTCTTTTTCCGAGCAGTACTTC
15 | once | TRBJ1-5 | TRBV18 | . | CASSPESGTYQPQHF | TGTGCCAGCTCACCCGAATCTGGGACTTATCAGCCCCAGCATTTT
13 | . | TRBJ2-3 | TRBV19 | TRBD1 | CATRDRSTDTQYF | TGTGCAACGAGGGACAGAAGCACAGATACGCAGTATTTT
13 | . | TRBJ2-1 | TRBV6-5 | . | CASSYRTSTNKFF | TGTGCCAGCAGTTACCGAACTAGTACGAATAAGTTCTTC
13 | . | TRBJ2-3 | TRBV10-3 | . | CAISPGVADTQYF | TGTGCCATCAGTCCGGGAGTGGCAGATACGCAGTATTTT
15 | . | TRBJ2-1 | TRBV6-1 | TRBD2 | CATLPGLAGYNEQFF | TGTGCCACTTTACCGGGACTAGCGGGATACAATGAGCAGTTCTTC
14 | . | TRBJ1-1 | TRBV6-6 | TRBD1 | CASSPATGVTEAFF | TGTGCCAGCAGTCCGGCCACAGGGGTCACTGAAGCTTTCTTT
16 | . | TRBJ1-1 | TRBV25-1 | TRBD1 | CASRTGTGGVSTEAFF | TGTGCCAGCAGGACCGGGACAGGGGGAGTAAGCACTGAAGCTTTCTTT
15 | . | TRBJ1-1 | TRBV2 | TRBD1 | CASTPTIGQGGEAFF | TGTGCCAGCACCCCAACTATAGGACAGGGCGGGGAAGCTTTCTTT
14 | . | TRBJ1-2 | TRBV29-1 | TRBD1 | CSVDRSRSNYGYTF | TGCAGCGTGGACAGGTCCCGATCTAACTATGGCTACACCTTC
15 | . | TRBJ2-5 | TRBV7-7 | TRBD1 | CASSPRQGAGETQYF | TGTGCTAGCAGCCCTAGACAGGGGGCGGGGGAGACCCAGTACTTC
15 | few | TRBJ2-7 | TRBV9 | TRBD2 | CASSASSGRPYEQYF | TGTGCCAGCAGCGCCTCTAGCGGGAGACCGTACGAGCAGTACTTC
14 | once | TRBJ1-2 | TRBV19 | . | CASSISEGALGYTF | TGTGCCAGTAGTATTTCAGAAGGGGCGCTTGGCTACACCTTC
15 | few | TRBJ2-7 | TRBV5-5 | . | CASSPQELTSYEQYF | TGTGCCAGCAGCCCCCAAGAACTAACTTCCTACGAGCAGTACTTC
15 | few | TRBJ1-3 | TRBV6-1 | . | CASIGRGASGNTIYF | TGTGCCAGCATTGGCCGGGGGGCGTCTGGAAACACCATATATTTT
11 | . | TRBJ1-4 | TRBV18 | TRBD1 | CASSREGQLFF | TGTGCCAGCTCTCGTGAGGGACAGCTGTTTTTT
14 | . | TRBJ1-1 | TRBV19 | . | CASSISRVNTEAFF | TGTGCCAGTAGTATTAGCAGAGTGAACACTGAAGCTTTCTTT
13 | . | TRBJ2-3 | TRBV5-1 | . | CASSLANTDTQYF | TGCGCCAGCAGCTTAGCGAACACAGATACGCAGTATTTT
15 | . | TRBJ2-3 | TRBV11-3 | TRBD2 | CASSRLGGSTDTQYF | TGTGCCAGCAGCCGCCTCGGGGGGAGCACAGATACGCAGTATTTT
17 | . | TRBJ2-1 | TRBV29-1 | TRBD2 | CSVERIGTSGSHNEQFF | TGCAGCGTTGAACGTATTGGGACTAGCGGGAGTCACAATGAGCAGTTCTTC
11 | once | TRBJ1-1 | TRBV20-1 | . | CSARTVGEAFF | TGCAGTGCTAGGACAGTTGGTGAAGCTTTCTTT
15 | . | TRBJ2-3 | TRBV5-1 | . | CASQGQAGVTDTQYF | TGCGCCAGCCAAGGACAAGCGGGTGTCACAGATACGCAGTATTTT
15 | once | TRBJ2-7 | TRBV6-5 | TRBD1 | CASSYRQGNPYEQYF | TGTGCCAGCAGTTACCGACAGGGGAACCCCTACGAGCAGTACTTC
15 | few | TRBJ1-6 | TRBV28 | . | CASILASSYNSPLHF | TGTGCCAGCATATTGGCAAGCTCCTATAATTCACCCCTCCACTTT
13 | once | TRBJ1-1 | TRBV29-1 | . | CSVGEATESEAFF | TGCAGCGTCGGGGAGGCGACAGAATCTGAAGCTTTCTTT
15 | . | TRBJ2-3 | TRBV5-1 | TRBD2 | CASSVTSYYTDTQYF | TGCGCCAGCAGCGTGACTAGCTACTACACAGATACGCAGTATTTT
14 | . | TRBJ2-3 | TRBV30 | . | CAWSPGYRTDTQYF | TGTGCCTGGTCCCCAGGATACCGCACAGATACGCAGTATTTT
14 | . | TRBJ1-1 | TRBV10-2 | . | CASSAGQSNTEAFF | TGCGCCAGCAGCGCTGGACAATCAAACACTGAAGCTTTCTTT
15 | . | TRBJ2-2 | TRBV7-3 | TRBD1 | CASSSGTANTGELFF | TGTGCCAGCAGCTCCGGGACAGCGAACACCGGGGAGCTGTTTTTT
15 | . | TRBJ2-2 | TRBV4-1 | TRBD1 | CASSRGQGYTGELFF | TGCGCCAGCAGCCGAGGACAGGGGTACACCGGGGAGCTGTTTTTT
14 | . | TRBJ1-1 | TRBV2 | . | CASSESRFNTEAFF | TGTGCCAGCAGTGAATCGAGGTTTAACACTGAAGCTTTCTTT
14 | . | TRBJ2-5 | TRBV5-1 | TRBD1 | CASSSGQKKETQYF | TGCGCCAGCAGCTCGGGACAGAAGAAAGAGACCCAGTACTTC
16 | . | TRBJ2-2 | TRBV2 | TRBD2 | CASKASGGPGTGELFF | TGTGCCAGCAAGGCTAGCGGGGGCCCGGGGACCGGGGAGCTGTTTTTT
14 | few | TRBJ1-1 | TRBV5-1 | . | CASSLDSGVDEAFF | TGCGCCAGCAGCTTGGACTCCGGGGTCGATGAAGCTTTCTTT
18 | . | TRBJ2-3 | TRBV5-1 | TRBD2 | CASSLVGGTSGFTDTQYF | TGCGCCAGCAGCTTAGTAGGGGGGACTAGCGGATTCACAGATACGCAGTATTTT
15 | few | TRBJ2-1 | TRBV19 | TRBD1 | CASSTGQGRYNEQFF | TGTGCCAGTAGTACCGGACAGGGAAGGTACAATGAGCAGTTCTTC
15 | . | TRBJ2-5 | TRBV5-4 | TRBD2 | CASSSYTSGQETQYF | TGTGCCAGCAGCTCTTATACTAGCGGCCAAGAGACCCAGTACTTC
16 | . | TRBJ1-4 | TRBV5-6 | . | CASSSSWTSTNEKLFF | TGTGCCAGCAGCTCATCTTGGACATCAACTAATGAAAAACTGTTTTTT
14 | few | TRBJ2-7 | TRBV18 | . | CASSQQARDYEQYF | TGTGCCAGCTCGCAACAGGCTCGAGACTACGAGCAGTACTTC
13 | . | TRBJ2-5 | TRBV6-5 | . | CASSQVPGETQYF | TGTGCCAGCAGCCAGGTGCCTGGGGAGACCCAGTACTTC
13 | . | TRBJ1-2 | TRBV4-1 | TRBD1 | CASSQVEGAGYTF | TGCGCCAGCAGCCAAGTAGAGGGGGCAGGCTACACCTTC
17 | few | TRBJ1-1 | TRBV7-8 | . | CASSSLKGEGGNTEAFF | TGTGCCAGCAGCTCATTGAAGGGGGAAGGAGGGAACACTGAAGCTTTCTTT
15 | . | TRBJ1-1 | TRBV4-1 | . | CASSQDWRGLYEAFF | TGCGCCAGCAGCCAAGATTGGAGGGGACTGTATGAAGCTTTCTTT
15 | . | TRBJ1-5 | TRBV19 | TRBD1 | CASSTLTGTALTQHF | TGTGCCAGTAGTACCCTGACAGGGACGGCATTGACCCAGCATTTT
15 | . | TRBJ2-1 | TRBV9 | . | CASSSQGTPYNEQFF | TGTGCCAGCAGCTCCCAGGGGACGCCATACAATGAGCAGTTCTTC
17 | . | TRBJ1-2 | TRBV27 | . | CASSTNSPGSVNYGYTF | TGTGCCAGCAGTACTAACAGCCCGGGGAGTGTTAACTATGGCTACACCTTC
15 | . | TRBJ1-3 | TRBV28 | . | CASSKQPGPGNTIYF | TGTGCCAGCAGTAAACAGCCAGGCCCTGGAAACACCATATATTTT
14 | few | TRBJ1-3 | TRBV7-9 | . | CASSRPSLGNTIYF | TGTGCCAGCAGCCGCCCTAGTCTGGGAAACACCATATATTTT
16 | few | TRBJ2-3 | TRBV5-6 | TRBD2 | CASSLGLAGGTDTQYF | TGTGCCAGCAGCTTGGGGCTAGCGGGGGGCACAGATACGCAGTATTTT
16 | . | TRBJ2-1 | TRBV5-1 | . | CASSLAPGHSYNEQFF | TGCGCCAGCAGCTTGGCCCCCGGACACTCCTACAATGAGCAGTTCTTC
13 | . | TRBJ1-1 | TRBV19 | . | CASRERVYTEAFF | TGTGCCAGTAGGGAGAGGGTCTACACTGAAGCTTTCTTT
13 | . | TRBJ1-2 | TRBV30 | TRBD1 | CAWARDRGGGYTF | TGTGCCTGGGCCCGGGACAGGGGTGGAGGCTACACCTTC